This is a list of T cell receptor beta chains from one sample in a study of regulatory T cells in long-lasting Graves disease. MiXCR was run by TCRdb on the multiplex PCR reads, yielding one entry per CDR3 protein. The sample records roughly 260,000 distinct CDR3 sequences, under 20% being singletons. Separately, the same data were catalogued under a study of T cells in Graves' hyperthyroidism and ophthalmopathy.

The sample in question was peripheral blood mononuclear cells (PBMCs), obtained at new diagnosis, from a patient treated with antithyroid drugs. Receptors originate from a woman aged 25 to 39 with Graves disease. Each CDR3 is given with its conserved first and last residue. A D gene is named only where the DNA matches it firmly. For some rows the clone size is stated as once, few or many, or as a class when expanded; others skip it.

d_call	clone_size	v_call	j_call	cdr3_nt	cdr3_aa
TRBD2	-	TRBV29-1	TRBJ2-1	TGCAGCGTTAGGCGGGGGGGCCTTCACAATGAGCAGTTCTTC	CSVRRGGLHNEQFF
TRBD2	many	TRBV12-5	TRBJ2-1	TGTGCTAGTGGCGCAGCGGGGGGGTCCTACAATGAGCAGTTCTTC	CASGAAGGSYNEQFF
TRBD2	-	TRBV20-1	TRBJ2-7	TGCAGTGCTAGAGTTCTTAGCGGGGGGGCTTGGGAGCAGTACTTC	CSARVLSGGAWEQYF
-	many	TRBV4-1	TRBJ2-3	TGCGCCAGCAGCCAAGGCGTTACCTCAGATACGCAGTATTTT	CASSQGVTSDTQYF
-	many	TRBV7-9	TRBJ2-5	TGTGCCAGCAGCCTTAACAGGGAAAAGACCCAGTACTTC	CASSLNREKTQYF
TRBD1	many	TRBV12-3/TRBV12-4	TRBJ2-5	TGTGCCAGCAGTCCGCATGGGACAGACGGGGCCCAGTACTTC	CASSPHGTDGAQYF
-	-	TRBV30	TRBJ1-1	TGTGCCTGGAGTGTAGACAAGAACACTGAAGCTTTCTTT	CAWSVDKNTEAFF
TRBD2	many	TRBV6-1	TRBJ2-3	TGTGCCGCCACTAGCGGGGGGGCGACAGATACGCAGTATTTT	CAATSGGATDTQYF
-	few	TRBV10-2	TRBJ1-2	TGCGCCAGCTCCTCAGCTCGGGAGGCGGACTATGGCTACACCTTC	CASSSAREADYGYTF
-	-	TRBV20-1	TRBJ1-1	TGCAGTGCTAGAATGGGGGGGGGCGTATCCACTGAAGCTTTCTTT	CSARMGGGVSTEAFF
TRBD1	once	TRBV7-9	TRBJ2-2	TGTGCCAGCAGCGAGGGACAGGGGGACACCGGGGAGCTGTTTTTT	CASSEGQGDTGELFF
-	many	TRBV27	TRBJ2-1	TGTGCCAGCAGTTTTTCGGGTAGTATGCGGGGTTTGGATGAGCAGTTCTTC	CASSFSGSMRGLDEQFF
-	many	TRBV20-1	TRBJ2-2	TGCAGTGCTGCAGACAGCCCCGGGGAGCTGTTTTTT	CSAADSPGELFF
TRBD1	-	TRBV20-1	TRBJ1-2	TGCAGTGCTACTCCAGGGGGGAGTAGCTATGGCTACACCTTC	CSATPGGSSYGYTF
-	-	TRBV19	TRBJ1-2	TGTGCCAGTAGTATGGTCGTGGAGGGCCCTGTCGTCTATGGCTACACCTTC	CASSMVVEGPVVYGYTF
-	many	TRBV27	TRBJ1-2	TGTGCCAGCAGCCTTCACGGCCTCGCTAACTATGGCTACACCTTC	CASSLHGLANYGYTF
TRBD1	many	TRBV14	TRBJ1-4	TGTGCCAGCAGCCAAACACAGGGGTGGGGTGAAAAACTGTTTTTT	CASSQTQGWGEKLFF
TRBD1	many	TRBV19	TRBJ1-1	TGTGCCAGTAGTTCCGAAGGGGGCTGGACAGGATGGGGGAACACTGAAGCTTTCTTT	CASSSEGGWTGWGNTEAFF
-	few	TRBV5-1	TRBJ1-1	TGCGCCAGCAGCTTGGCCGGCCCCCGCGGCACTGAAGCTTTCTTT	CASSLAGPRGTEAFF
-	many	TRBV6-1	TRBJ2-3	TGTGCCAGCAGTGAAGTGGAGGATACGCAGTATTTT	CASSEVEDTQYF
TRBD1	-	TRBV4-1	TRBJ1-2	TGCGCCAGCAGCCAACCAGGGGGCCGGGTTAACAGCTACACCTTC	CASSQPGGRVNSYTF
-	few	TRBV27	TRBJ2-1	TGTGCCAGCAGTAAAACAGGGTTACCCTACAATGAGCAGTTCTTC	CASSKTGLPYNEQFF
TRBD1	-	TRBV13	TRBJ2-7	TGTGCCAGCAGACTACAGGGGCCCGTCGAGCAGTACTTC	CASRLQGPVEQYF
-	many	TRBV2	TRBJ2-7	TGTGCCAGCAGTGAGACGGAGGCAACCTACGAGCAGTACTTC	CASSETEATYEQYF
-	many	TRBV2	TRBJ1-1	TGTGCCAGCAGTGACGAAGGGAACACTGAAGCTTTCTTT	CASSDEGNTEAFF
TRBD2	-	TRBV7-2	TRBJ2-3	TGTGCCAGCAGCTCTGGACTAGCGGGATTCACAGATACGCAGTATTTT	CASSSGLAGFTDTQYF
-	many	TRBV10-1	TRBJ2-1	TGCGCCAGCAGTGAGCAGGGTTACAATGAGCAGTTCTTC	CASSEQGYNEQFF
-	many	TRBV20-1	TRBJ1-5	TGCAGTGCGGACAACCCGCGGAGCAATCAGCCCCAGCATTTT	CSADNPRSNQPQHF
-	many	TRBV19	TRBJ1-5	TGTGCCAGTAGTATGACAGGTCCCTTCAATCAGCCCCAGCATTTT	CASSMTGPFNQPQHF
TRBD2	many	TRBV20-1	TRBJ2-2	TGCAGTGCAAGGACTAGCGGGGGGGCTCGTACCGGGGAGCTGTTTTTT	CSARTSGGARTGELFF
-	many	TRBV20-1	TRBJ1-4	TGCAGTGCTAGTCCCCCGCAGGGGCGTAATGAAAAACTGTTTTTT	CSASPPQGRNEKLFF
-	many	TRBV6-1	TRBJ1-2	TGTGCCAGCAGTGAAACCGGGGCCCCCTATGGCTACACCTTC	CASSETGAPYGYTF
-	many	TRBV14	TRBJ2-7	TGTGCCAGCAGCCGCACAGGGAGGTTTACCTACGAGCAGTACTTC	CASSRTGRFTYEQYF
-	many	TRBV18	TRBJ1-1	TGTGCCAGCTCACGGAAGGCTGCAGCCAACACTGAAGCTTTCTTT	CASSRKAAANTEAFF
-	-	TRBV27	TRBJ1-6	TGTGCCAGCAGTAACCGGGGGGTTAATTCACCCCTCCACTTT	CASSNRGVNSPLHF
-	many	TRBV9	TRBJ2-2	TGTGCCAGCAGCGCCCTGGGGTTAGCTTGGCCAGGGGAGCTGTTTTTT	CASSALGLAWPGELFF
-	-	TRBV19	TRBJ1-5	TGTGCCAGTAGTATAGTGGGGGGCAATAGCAATCAGCCCCAGCATTTT	CASSIVGGNSNQPQHF
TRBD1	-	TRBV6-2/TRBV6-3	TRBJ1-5	TGTGCCAGCAGCCTCTTGCCGGGACAGGGCCTAAGTCAGCCCCAGCATTTT	CASSLLPGQGLSQPQHF
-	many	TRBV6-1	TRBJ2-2	TGTGCCAGCACCCGGGAGAACACCGGGGAGCTGTTTTTT	CASTRENTGELFF
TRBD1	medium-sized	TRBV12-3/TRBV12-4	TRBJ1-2	TGTGCCAGCAGTCCACTGTATCGGACAGGAGGTCAATTCGGTGGTGGCTACACCTTC	CASSPLYRTGGQFGGGYTF
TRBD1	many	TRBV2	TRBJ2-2	TGTGCCAGCAGGGACCGGGACAGTGTCGCCGGGGAGCTGTTTTTT	CASRDRDSVAGELFF
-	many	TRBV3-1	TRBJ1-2	TGTGCCAGCAGCCAAGATCGGTGGGGCTACACCTTC	CASSQDRWGYTF
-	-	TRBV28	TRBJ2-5	TGTGCCAGCAGTCCCCCAGGACAGCGCCAAGAGACCCAGTACTTC	CASSPPGQRQETQYF
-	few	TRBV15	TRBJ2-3	TGTGCCACCAGCAGAGATGGAAGTGGAGCGGATACGCAGTATTTT	CATSRDGSGADTQYF
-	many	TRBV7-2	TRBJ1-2	TGTGCCAGCAGCCGGGCCTTCGTCCCCGCCAACGATGGCTACACCTTC	CASSRAFVPANDGYTF
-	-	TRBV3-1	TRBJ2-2	TGTGCCAGCAGCACTTTAGGCGGGGAGCCGTTTTTT	CASSTLGGEPFF
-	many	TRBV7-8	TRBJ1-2	TGTGCCAGCAGCTTACGGTCCCAGGCAGGTCTCGGCTATGGCTACACCTTC	CASSLRSQAGLGYGYTF
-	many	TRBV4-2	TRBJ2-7	TGTGCCAGCAGCCAAGCCGTTACGGGGGCTGCCGACGAGCAGTACTTC	CASSQAVTGAADEQYF
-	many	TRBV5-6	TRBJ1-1	TGTGCCAGCAGCTCCCAGACAGAAGCTTTCTTT	CASSSQTEAFF
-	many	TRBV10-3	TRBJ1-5	TGTGCCATCAGTGAGTTAGGGGACCAGCCCCAGCATTTT	CAISELGDQPQHF
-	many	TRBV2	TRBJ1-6	TGTGCCAGCAACCAGGATTCACCCCTCCACTTT	CASNQDSPLHF
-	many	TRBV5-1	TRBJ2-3	TGCGCCAGCAGCTTGGGGGGATACACAGATACGCAGTATTTT	CASSLGGYTDTQYF
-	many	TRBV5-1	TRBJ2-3	TGCGCCAGCAGCTTTGAGGGAAGCACAGATACGCAGTATTTT	CASSFEGSTDTQYF
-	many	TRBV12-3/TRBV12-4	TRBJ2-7	TGTGCCAGCAGTTTCGGGACTTCCTACGAGCAGTACTTC	CASSFGTSYEQYF
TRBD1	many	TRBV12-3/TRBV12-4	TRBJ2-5	TGTGCCAGCAGGGAATCGACAGGGGTTCATGAGACCCAGTACTTC	CASRESTGVHETQYF
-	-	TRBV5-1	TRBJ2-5	TGCGCCAGCAGCCAACCTGGGCAGACATGGTACCAAGAGACCCAGTACTTC	CASSQPGQTWYQETQYF
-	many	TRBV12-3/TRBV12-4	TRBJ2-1	TGTGCCAGCAGTTTGGCGGCAGGGAGGTCCTACAATGAGCAGTTCTTC	CASSLAAGRSYNEQFF
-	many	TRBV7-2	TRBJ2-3	TGTGCCAGCAGCTTATTGGCAGATACGCAGTATTTT	CASSLLADTQYF
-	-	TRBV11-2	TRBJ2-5	TGTGCCAGCAGCTTAGCAGGGCTGGAGACCCAGTGCTTC	CASSLAGLETQCF